Listed below are T cell receptor beta chains from one sample, sequenced in a study of shared clonotypes between healthy human individuals. The protocol was immunoSEQ multiplex PCR, while the TCRdb copy is restricted to in-frame clones and leaves out a portion. The sample gives roughly 590,000 clones, about 95% of which show up once; less than 0.13% is in the top ten. Sequencing was performed on naive CD8+ T cells sorted from blood. These receptors came from a woman aged 30 to 39 in good health. CDR3s include the opening cysteine and the closing phenylalanine or tryptophan. Each record gives: V gene, D gene, J gene, CDR3 DNA, CDR3 protein. D genes are given only for firm matches.

V: TRBV28
D: NA
J: TRBJ2-3
DNA: TGTGCCAGCAGGGGACGCTCAGATACGCAGTATTTT
CDR3: CASRGRSDTQYF

V: TRBV27
D: TRBD1
J: TRBJ2-7
DNA: TGTGCCAGCAGCTCCGGGACAGGGTATAGTGAGCAGTACTTC
CDR3: CASSSGTGYSEQYF

V: TRBV7-9
D: NA
J: TRBJ2-7
DNA: TGTGCCAGCAGCCTACCGTTAGGGGGAAACGAGCAGTACTTC
CDR3: CASSLPLGGNEQYF

V: TRBV10-3
D: TRBD2
J: TRBJ2-7
DNA: TGTGCCATCAGTGCTAAGCGGGGGGGGTTGTGGGCGCAGTACTTC
CDR3: CAISAKRGGLWAQYF

V: TRBV7-9
D: NA
J: TRBJ2-3
DNA: TGTGCCAGCAGCACCACCGGGAGAGAATTCACAGATACGCAGTATTTT
CDR3: CASSTTGREFTDTQYF

V: TRBV5-5
D: NA
J: TRBJ2-7
DNA: TGTGCCAGCAGCTTGCATTCGAAGTCTAGAATCGGCTACGAGCAGTACTTC
CDR3: CASSLHSKSRIGYEQYF

V: TRBV28
D: TRBD1
J: TRBJ2-2
DNA: TGTGCCAGCAGTTTACAGGGGGCCACCGGGGAGCTGTTTTTT
CDR3: CASSLQGATGELFF

V: TRBV28
D: NA
J: TRBJ1-5
DNA: TGTGCCAGCAGCCGCCCGGGGGCATCCGGTCAGCCCCAGCATTTT
CDR3: CASSRPGASGQPQHF

V: TRBV7-9
D: TRBD1
J: TRBJ2-3
DNA: TGTGCCAGCAGTCCCCCCGGGACAGACTATAGCACAGATACGCAGTATTTT
CDR3: CASSPPGTDYSTDTQYF

V: TRBV7-9
D: TRBD2
J: TRBJ2-7
DNA: TGTGCCAGCAGTCATTCTGCTGGTGGGGAGGGAAAAGTCTACGAGCAGTACTTC
CDR3: CASSHSAGGEGKVYEQYF

V: TRBV9
D: NA
J: TRBJ2-7
DNA: TGTGCCAGCAGCCAGGAGGGACTCTCCTACGAGCAGTACTTC
CDR3: CASSQEGLSYEQYF

V: TRBV28
D: NA
J: TRBJ2-7
DNA: TGTGCCAGCAGTTTTTATTCATGGAGGCTAGCGAGCCGAAGGGACTACGAGCAGTACTTC
CDR3: CASSFYSWRLASRRDYEQYF

V: TRBV28
D: NA
J: TRBJ2-5
DNA: TGTGCCAGCAGTTCCGACAGGAGGGAGGAGACCCAGTACTTC
CDR3: CASSSDRREETQYF